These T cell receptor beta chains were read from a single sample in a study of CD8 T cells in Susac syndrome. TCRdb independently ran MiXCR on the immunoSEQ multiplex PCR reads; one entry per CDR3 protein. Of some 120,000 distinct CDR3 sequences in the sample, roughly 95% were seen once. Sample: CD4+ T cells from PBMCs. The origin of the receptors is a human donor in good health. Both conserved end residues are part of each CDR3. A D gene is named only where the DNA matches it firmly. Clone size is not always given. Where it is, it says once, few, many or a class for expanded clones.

CDR3aa: CASSLSPGSSGYTF; CDR3nt: TGTGCCAGCAGTTTATCCCCAGGGTCGAGCGGCTACACCTTC; abundance: -; j_gene: TRBJ1-2; v_gene: TRBV28; d_gene: -
CDR3aa: CSASTGNQPQHF; CDR3nt: TGCAGTGCTTCGACGGGCAATCAGCCCCAGCATTTT; abundance: -; j_gene: TRBJ1-5; v_gene: TRBV20-1; d_gene: -
CDR3aa: CASSRDRSYEQYF; CDR3nt: TGTGCCAGCTCACGCGACAGGTCCTACGAGCAGTACTTC; abundance: -; j_gene: TRBJ2-7; v_gene: TRBV18; d_gene: -
CDR3aa: CAWSVGGAGRQQPQHF; CDR3nt: TGTGCCTGGAGTGTAGGTGGAGCGGGGAGGCAGCAGCCCCAGCATTTT; abundance: -; j_gene: TRBJ1-5; v_gene: TRBV30; d_gene: -
CDR3aa: CASSRGGLINEQFF; CDR3nt: TGTGCCAGCAGCCGGGGGGGATTGATCAATGAGCAGTTCTTC; abundance: -; j_gene: TRBJ2-1; v_gene: TRBV3-1; d_gene: TRBD2
CDR3aa: CASSRGQVGIPNYGYTF; CDR3nt: TGCGCCAGCAGCCGGGGACAGGTCGGGATACCTAACTATGGCTACACCTTC; abundance: -; j_gene: TRBJ1-2; v_gene: TRBV5-1; d_gene: TRBD1
CDR3aa: CATTGQVLNTGELFF; CDR3nt: TGTGCCACCACGGGACAGGTTCTGAACACCGGGGAGCTGTTTTTT; abundance: -; j_gene: TRBJ2-2; v_gene: TRBV15; d_gene: TRBD1
CDR3aa: CASGQGGVDEQYF; CDR3nt: TGTGCCAGCGGACAGGGGGGTGTGGACGAGCAGTACTTC; abundance: -; j_gene: TRBJ2-7; v_gene: TRBV18; d_gene: TRBD1
CDR3aa: CASSQEGVPAGPKYF; CDR3nt: TGCGCCAGCAGCCAAGAGGGTGTACCGGCAGGCCCTAAATACTTC; abundance: -; j_gene: TRBJ2-7; v_gene: TRBV4-1; d_gene: -
CDR3aa: CASSLGGGNEQYF; CDR3nt: TGTGCCAGCAGTTTAGGGGGCGGGAACGAGCAGTACTTC; abundance: -; j_gene: TRBJ2-7; v_gene: TRBV28; d_gene: -
CDR3aa: CASSVGEAGIGGTQYF; CDR3nt: TGTGCCAGCAGCGTAGGTGAAGCGGGGATCGGAGGGACCCAGTACTTC; abundance: -; j_gene: TRBJ2-5; v_gene: TRBV9; d_gene: TRBD2
CDR3aa: CASSPTSFADTQYF; CDR3nt: TGTGCCAGCAGTCCCACTAGCTTCGCAGATACGCAGTATTTT; abundance: -; j_gene: TRBJ2-3; v_gene: TRBV3-1; d_gene: -
CDR3aa: CSARRGGSYEQYF; CDR3nt: TGCAGTGCTAGGAGAGGGGGGTCCTACGAGCAGTACTTC; abundance: -; j_gene: TRBJ2-7; v_gene: TRBV20-1; d_gene: -
CDR3aa: CASRRDLNEQFF; CDR3nt: TGTGCCAGCAGACGGGACCTCAATGAGCAGTTCTTC; abundance: -; j_gene: TRBJ2-1; v_gene: TRBV12-3/TRBV12-4; d_gene: -
CDR3aa: CASSFTGTQETQYF; CDR3nt: TGTGCCAGCAGTTTCACAGGGACCCAAGAGACCCAGTACTTC; abundance: -; j_gene: TRBJ2-5; v_gene: TRBV27; d_gene: -
CDR3aa: CASSEAAGSSYEQYF; CDR3nt: TGTGCCAGCAGCGAGGCGGCAGGGTCCTCCTACGAGCAGTACTTC; abundance: -; j_gene: TRBJ2-7; v_gene: TRBV6-5; d_gene: -
CDR3aa: CAISQTGGTEAFF; CDR3nt: TGTGCCATCAGTCAAACAGGGGGCACTGAAGCTTTCTTT; abundance: -; j_gene: TRBJ1-1; v_gene: TRBV10-3; d_gene: TRBD1
CDR3aa: CASSLPLERDTEAFF; CDR3nt: TGTGCCAGCAGTTTGCCGCTCGAAAGGGACACTGAAGCTTTCTTT; abundance: -; j_gene: TRBJ1-1; v_gene: TRBV27; d_gene: -
CDR3aa: CASKKGPGKNTIYF; CDR3nt: TGTGCCAGCAAGAAGGGGCCGGGGAAAAACACCATATATTTT; abundance: -; j_gene: TRBJ1-3; v_gene: TRBV28; d_gene: -
CDR3aa: CASAQPSPQYF; CDR3nt: TGTGCCAGCGCTCAGCCTAGTCCCCAGTACTTC; abundance: -; j_gene: TRBJ2-5; v_gene: TRBV7-2; d_gene: -
CDR3aa: CATWTQATYEQYF; CDR3nt: TGTGCCACCTGGACCCAGGCTACCTACGAGCAGTACTTC; abundance: -; j_gene: TRBJ2-7; v_gene: TRBV6-1; d_gene: -
CDR3aa: CASSLAASGEQYF; CDR3nt: TGTGCCAGCAGCTTAGCCGCGTCGGGCGAGCAGTACTTC; abundance: -; j_gene: TRBJ2-7; v_gene: TRBV7-9; d_gene: -
CDR3aa: CASSYSKLSSGNTIYF; CDR3nt: TGTGCCAGCAGTTACTCGAAACTCAGCTCTGGAAACACCATATATTTT; abundance: -; j_gene: TRBJ1-3; v_gene: TRBV6-5; d_gene: -
CDR3aa: CASSLKEGNTGELFF; CDR3nt: TGTGCCAGCAGCTTAAAGGAGGGCAACACCGGGGAGCTGTTTTTT; abundance: once; j_gene: TRBJ2-2; v_gene: TRBV7-9; d_gene: -
CDR3aa: CASSSDTGELFF; CDR3nt: TGTGCCAGCAGCTCCGACACCGGGGAGCTGTTTTTT; abundance: few; j_gene: TRBJ2-2; v_gene: TRBV7-9; d_gene: -
CDR3aa: CASSTERDPDVAKNIQYF; CDR3nt: TGTGCCAGCAGCACCGAGCGGGACCCAGATGTAGCCAAAAACATTCAGTACTTC; abundance: -; j_gene: TRBJ2-4; v_gene: TRBV9; d_gene: TRBD2
CDR3aa: CASSSRQGAYEQYF; CDR3nt: TGTGCCAGCAGTTCCAGACAGGGGGCTTACGAGCAGTACTTC; abundance: -; j_gene: TRBJ2-7; v_gene: TRBV12-3/TRBV12-4; d_gene: TRBD1
CDR3aa: CASSNPSETSSYNEQFF; CDR3nt: TGTGCCAGTAGTAACCCCAGCGAGACCAGCTCCTACAATGAGCAGTTCTTC; abundance: -; j_gene: TRBJ2-1; v_gene: TRBV19; d_gene: -
CDR3aa: CASSSLTGKNGYTF; CDR3nt: TGTGCCAGCAGCTCCCTGACAGGGAAAAATGGCTACACCTTC; abundance: -; j_gene: TRBJ1-2; v_gene: TRBV13; d_gene: TRBD1
CDR3aa: CATSRVNRGYADTQYF; CDR3nt: TGTGCCACCAGCAGAGTAAACAGGGGGTACGCAGATACGCAGTATTTT; abundance: -; j_gene: TRBJ2-3; v_gene: TRBV15; d_gene: TRBD1
CDR3aa: CSVRGQGVGTAFF; CDR3nt: TGCAGCGTTCGAGGGCAGGGGGTGGGCACGGCTTTCTTT; abundance: once; j_gene: TRBJ1-1; v_gene: TRBV29-1; d_gene: TRBD1
CDR3aa: CAISDEFGTNEQYF; CDR3nt: TGTGCCATCAGTGATGAGTTTGGGACCAACGAGCAGTACTTC; abundance: -; j_gene: TRBJ2-7; v_gene: TRBV10-3; d_gene: -
CDR3aa: CASSAHGTGVQETQYF; CDR3nt: TGTGCCAGTAGCGCTCACGGGACAGGGGTTCAAGAGACCCAGTACTTC; abundance: -; j_gene: TRBJ2-5; v_gene: TRBV19; d_gene: TRBD1
CDR3aa: CASSFPGGAETQYF; CDR3nt: TGTGCCAGCAGTTTCCCCGGGGGGGCGGAGACCCAGTACTTC; abundance: -; j_gene: TRBJ2-5; v_gene: TRBV28; d_gene: TRBD2
CDR3aa: CASSELGALFF; CDR3nt: TGTGCCAGCAGTGAACTAGGAGCACTGTTTTTT; abundance: once; j_gene: TRBJ1-4; v_gene: TRBV2; d_gene: -
CDR3aa: CASSLVGGVPNNEQFF; CDR3nt: TGCGCCAGCAGCTTGGTTGGCGGGGTTCCGAACAATGAGCAGTTCTTC; abundance: -; j_gene: TRBJ2-1; v_gene: TRBV5-1; d_gene: -
CDR3aa: CASSLSGAYEAFF; CDR3nt: TGCGCCAGCAGCCTGTCGGGGGCTTATGAAGCTTTCTTT; abundance: -; j_gene: TRBJ1-1; v_gene: TRBV5-1; d_gene: -
CDR3aa: CASSQVPSPSSYNEQFF; CDR3nt: TGCGCCAGCAGCCAAGTGCCCTCCCCGAGCTCCTACAATGAGCAGTTCTTC; abundance: -; j_gene: TRBJ2-1; v_gene: TRBV4-1; d_gene: -
CDR3aa: CASSLRGQTGELFF; CDR3nt: TGCGCCAGCAGCTTGAGGGGACAAACCGGGGAGCTGTTTTTT; abundance: -; j_gene: TRBJ2-2; v_gene: TRBV5-1; d_gene: -
CDR3aa: CASSYLGQGYNEQFF; CDR3nt: TGTGCCAGCAGTTACTTGGGGCAGGGTTACAATGAGCAGTTCTTC; abundance: -; j_gene: TRBJ2-1; v_gene: TRBV6-6; d_gene: -
CDR3aa: CSVDLPGDTQYF; CDR3nt: TGCAGCGTTGATCTCCCCGGAGATACGCAGTATTTT; abundance: -; j_gene: TRBJ2-3; v_gene: TRBV29-1; d_gene: -
CDR3aa: CSVRTGGNQPQHF; CDR3nt: TGCAGTGTACGGACGGGAGGAAATCAGCCCCAGCATTTT; abundance: -; j_gene: TRBJ1-5; v_gene: TRBV20-1; d_gene: -
CDR3aa: CAWSVKDLRGEQYF; CDR3nt: TGTGCCTGGAGTGTAAAGGACCTCAGAGGGGAGCAGTACTTC; abundance: -; j_gene: TRBJ2-7; v_gene: TRBV30; d_gene: -
CDR3aa: CASSGWTSYEQYF; CDR3nt: TGTGCCAGCAGTGGGTGGACCTCCTACGAGCAGTACTTC; abundance: once; j_gene: TRBJ2-7; v_gene: TRBV2; d_gene: -
CDR3aa: CASSYVVVDRGGSYEQYF; CDR3nt: TGTGCCAGCAGTTACGTAGTTGTTGACAGGGGAGGTTCCTACGAGCAGTACTTC; abundance: -; j_gene: TRBJ2-7; v_gene: TRBV6-5; d_gene: TRBD1
CDR3aa: CASSLGTAQETQYF; CDR3nt: TGCGCCAGCAGCTTAGGGACAGCGCAAGAGACCCAGTACTTC; abundance: -; j_gene: TRBJ2-5; v_gene: TRBV5-1; d_gene: TRBD1
CDR3aa: CASSPPGQVDYTDTQYF; CDR3nt: TGTGCCAGCAGTCCTCCGGGACAGGTGGATTACACAGATACGCAGTATTTT; abundance: once; j_gene: TRBJ2-3; v_gene: TRBV7-2; d_gene: TRBD1
CDR3aa: CASSAGMTDGYTF; CDR3nt: TGTGCCAGCAGTGCCGGGATGACTGATGGCTACACCTTC; abundance: -; j_gene: TRBJ1-2; v_gene: TRBV6-6; d_gene: -
CDR3aa: CASSPSPAGTVNTEAFF; CDR3nt: TGTGCCAGCTCACCATCCCCCGCGGGGACGGTGAACACTGAAGCTTTCTTT; abundance: once; j_gene: TRBJ1-1; v_gene: TRBV18; d_gene: -